This paragraph reports one T cell receptor beta chain. Antigen unknown. CDR3 length: 13 residues. Trimming took 6 bases from V and 0 from J, leaving 9 bases between them. Germline V gene data show CDR1 as LNHNV and CDR2 as YYDKDF (reference sequence). This sample stems from a study of T-cell memory formation after mild COVID-19. Regarding the study as a whole: Mainly CM and EM harbored the contracting CD4+ clones; mainly EMRA harbored the CD8+ ones.

TCRdb redid the calling of the 5' RACE reads with MiXCR, one entry per CDR3 protein. The table lists under 600,000 distinct CDR3 sequences, 20% to 25% of them singletons. Sequencing was done on a sample of PBMCs or a T cell subset sorted from them (not recorded which). The genes are TRBV15 and TRBJ2-7; D not certain. This clonotype was obtained from an adult woman who had mild COVID-19 (a few samples of this study predate the infection). Cell type and time point are not known. The CDR3 sequence: CATRETRSYEQYF. The CDR3 nucleotides are TGTGCCACCAGGGAGACACGCTCCTACGAGCAGTACTTC.